These 15 T cell receptor beta chains came from one sample sequenced in a study of blood T cell repertoires in COVID-19. Profiling relied on immunoSEQ multiplex PCR, and the TCRdb table lists in-frame clones only, not all of them. The data show 90,000 to 120,000 clones, with 80% to 90% seen just once and 2% to 3% held by the top ten. The sequencing sample was made of peripheral blood. Receptor source: a human donor in a cohort sampled during active COVID-19.

The chain is built from TRBV7-2 and TRBJ1-5; TRBD1 is a possible D gene (5 bases). The V gene lost 4 bases and the J gene lost 1 base, with 8 bases spanning the gap. From germline, CDR1 is SGHTA and CDR2 FQGNSA. CDR3 size: 14 residues. CDR3 protein: CASSSGWSNQPQHF. Here the CDR3 DNA reads TGTGCCAGCAGCTCAGGGTGGAGCAATCAGCCCCAGCATTTT.

V gene TRBV4-1 combines with J gene TRBJ2-1; D may be TRBD2 (6 bases). The CDR3 has 15 amino acids. Germline loops: CDR1 MGHRA, CDR2 YSYEKL. V was shortened by 3 bases and J by 4 bases, with 13 bases between the two germline ends. CDR3 DNA sequence: TGCGCCAGCAGCCACCGACGAGGAGGGTACAATGAGCAGTTCTTC. Protein sequence: CASSHRRGGYNEQFF.

The rearrangement joins TRBV7-9 to TRBJ2-7; TRBD2 matches at 9 bases. The CDR3 is 16 residues long. Germline CDR1 and CDR2: SEHNR and FQNEAQ (reference sequence). Losses at the gene ends were 5 bases for V and 2 bases for J; bases not matched to a gene: 10. This CDR3 reads CASSPYRVAGAYEQYF. CDR3 bases: TGTGCCAGCAGCCCATACAGGGTAGCGGGGGCCTACGAGCAGTACTTC.

This clone has a single count. J is TRBJ1-2 and V is TRBV2; the match to TRBD1 covers 8 bases. Per the germline V gene, CDR1 is SNHLY and CDR2 is FYNNEI. The CDR3 is 13 residues long. Trimming at V came to 10 bases and at J to 14 bases, leaving 18 bases not matched to a gene. CDR3 nucleotides: TGTGCCACTCGAGGAGACGGGACAGGCCAGCAAACCTTC. It translates to CATRGDGTGQQTF. Supplemented by reference TRBV2 and TRBJ1-2, the full variable domain reads EPEVTQTPSHQVTQMGQEVILRCVPISNHLYFYWYRQILGQKVEFLVSFYNNEISEKSEIFDDQFSVERPDGSNFTLKIRSTKLEDSAMYFCATRGDGTGQQTFGSGTRLTVV.

The chain has TRBV19 and TRBJ2-6; TRBD1 matches at 12 bases. With 6 bases clipped from V and 0 bases from J, the junction kept 9 bases outside the gene matches. This CDR3 is built from 19 residues. The germline V gene has CDR1 LNHDA and CDR2 SQIVND (reference sequence). This CDR3 reads CASRGGQGAITSGANVLTF. In nucleotides, the CDR3 is TGTGCCAGTAGGGGGGGACAGGGGGCTATTACCTCTGGGGCCAACGTCCTGACTTTC.

The chain uses TRBV30 and TRBJ1-1, with TRBD1 matching over 10 bases. V shed 3 bases and J 7 bases; nucleotides not matched to a gene: 11. The CDR3 totals 15 residues. Germline loops: CDR1 GTSNPN, CDR2 SVGIG (reference sequence). The CDR3 is CAWSWMGQGPGEAFF. The CDR3 nucleotides read TGTGCCTGGAGCTGGATGGGACAGGGGCCGGGTGAAGCTTTCTTT.

This clone was counted once. The CDR3 region has the DNA TGTGCCAGCAGCTTAGGCCGAGGCGGGGGGGCGGATACGCAGTATTTT. This translates into CASSLGRGGGADTQYF. The chain links TRBV11-2 to TRBJ2-3; TRBD2 aligns across 9 bases. With V trimmed by 1 base and J by 6 bases, 8 bases remained unmatched. This CDR3 is built from 16 residues. Germline values: CDR1 SGHAT, CDR2 FQNNGV. The full variable domain, completed using reference TRBV11-2 and TRBJ2-3, is EAGVAQSPRYKIIEKRQSVAFWCNPISGHATLYWYQQILGQGPKLLIQFQNNGVVDDSQLPKDRFSAERLKGVDSTLKIQPAKLEDSAVYLCASSLGRGGGADTQYFGPGTRLTVL.

The chain is built from TRBV3-1 (or the pseudogene TRBV3-2) and TRBJ1-4; a possible D gene is TRBD1 (5 bases). With 1 base removed from V and 7 bases from J, the gap between germline ends came to 13 bases. Germline V gene lookup returns CDR1 LGHDT and CDR2 YNNKEL (reference sequence). The CDR3 is made up of 15 amino acids. CDR3 loop: CASSQAGGRSEKLFF. The CDR3 DNA reads as TGTGCCAGCAGCCAAGCCGGGGGTAGGAGTGAAAAACTGTTTTTT.

This chain uses TRBV19 with TRBJ2-7; the D gene is possibly TRBD1 (6 bases). Trimming pared 5 bases from V and 3 bases from J, leaving 11 bases between. Germline CDR1 is LNHDA and CDR2 is SQIVND (reference sequence). This CDR3 is 13 amino acids long. The CDR3 region is CASSYDRFYEQYF. The CDR3 DNA sequence: TGTGCCAGTAGTTATGACAGGTTCTACGAGCAGTACTTC.

This clone was found once. The chain has TRBV15 and TRBJ1-6; 7 bases align to TRBD1. Trimming took 0 bases from V and 4 from J; bases not matched to a gene: 12. The CDR3 loop spans 19 amino acids. Germline V gene lookup returns CDR1 LNHNV and CDR2 YYDKDF (reference sequence). The CDR3 loop reads CATSRDAEGAGLYNSPLHF. The CDR3 DNA reads TGTGCCACCAGCAGAGATGCAGAGGGGGCAGGGCTGTATAATTCACCCCTCCACTTT.

V usage is TRBV10-2 and J usage is TRBJ2-7; D not certain. V shed 0 bases and J shed 4 bases, with 7 bases lying between them. Per the germline V gene, CDR1 is WSHSY and CDR2 is SAAADI. CDR3 size: 13 residues. Here the CDR3 reads CASSESTRYEQYF. The CDR3 bases are TGCGCCAGCAGTGAGTCGACAAGATACGAGCAGTACTTC.

The chain recombines TRBV27 with TRBJ2-3, with 8 bases that match TRBD1. Unmatched junction bases numbered 4, after V lost 5 bases and J lost 9 bases. In germline, CDR1 is MNHEY, CDR2 SMNVEV (reference sequence). The CDR3 sequence is 12 residues long. The CDR3 DNA follows: TGTGCCAGCAGTACCACAGGGGGAACGCAGTATTTT. It is translated as CASSTTGGTQYF.

The V and J genes are TRBV27 and TRBJ2-7; 8 bases line up with TRBD1. V lost 2 bases and J lost 5; bases outside the gene matches: 5. This CDR3 has 14 residues. Per the germline V gene, CDR1 is MNHEY and CDR2 is SMNVEV (reference sequence). CDR3: CASSLTDRVHEQYF. CDR3 nucleotides: TGTGCCAGCAGTTTAACGGACAGGGTCCACGAGCAGTACTTC.

This clone was seen once. The chain employs TRBV23-1 and TRBJ2-7; possibly TRBD1 for D (5 bases). TRBV23-1 is annotated as an ORF whose role is uncertain. The CDR3 length is 13 residues. The ends were cut back, 6 bases at V and 4 bases at J, with 13 bases in the middle. The CDR3 nucleotides read TGCGCCAGCAGGCGACAGCCCTCTTACGAGCAGTACTTC. Its translation: CASRRQPSYEQYF.

Only a few counts were recorded for this clone. The V call is TRBV5-1, the J call TRBJ2-1; D remains unclear. CDR1 is SGHRS and CDR2 is YFSETQ in the germline V gene. V was pared by 0 bases and J by 0 bases, with 4 bases between. There are 14 residues in the CDR3. CDR3 nucleotides: TGCGCCAGCAGCTTGGATAGCTCCTACAATGAGCAGTTCTTC. Protein product: CASSLDSSYNEQFF.